This T cell receptor beta chain was captured by sequencing in a study of blood T cell repertoires in COVID-19. About the study: The samples span acute and convalescent COVID-19 from the United States, Italy and Spain.

In the study's own analysis: Estimates of nucleated cell counts were drawn from the amplification of reference gene primers. Measured with immunoSEQ multiplex PCR; TCRdb has only the in-frame clones, and not every one. The V and J calls and clone size come from that table; D and trimming were worked out from the DNA. The table lists 150,000 to 200,000 clones, approximately 86% of them singletons. V shed 0 bases and J shed 5 bases, with 14 bases lying between them. CDR1 and CDR2 (germline): WNHNN, SYGVQD (reference sequence). CDR3 size: 15 residues. The chain uses TRBV10-1 and TRBJ2-7, with TRBD1 as a possible D gene (5 bases). This clonotype was obtained from a man younger than 30 with acute or convalescent COVID-19. Material for sequencing was peripheral blood. For the CDR3, the DNA is TGCGCCAGCAGTGAGTCGGGGCAGGGCTTAAACGAGCAGTACTTC. This sequence encodes CASSESGQGLNEQYF.